This T cell receptor (beta chain) was profiled in a study of blood T cell repertoires in COVID-19. Study-wide context: Sources were T cells, B-cell-depleted T cells, or PBMCs; the material itself was cDNA or gDNA.

This clone was recorded only once. Here immunoSEQ multiplex PCR was the method, and the copy in TCRdb shows in-frame clones only, minus some. The table records roughly 400,000 clones, roughly 86% of them present only once. The sample comprised PBMCs or T cells enriched from blood (not recorded which). The clonotype comes from a woman aged 35 to 49 with acute COVID-19.

The DNA of the CDR3 is TGTGCCAGCAGTCCGTCCGACAGGGGTGACGGCTACACCTTC. Its protein is CASSPSDRGDGYTF. V usage is TRBV2 and J usage is TRBJ1-2, with 8 bases identical to TRBD1. The V and J ends lost 5 bases and 8 bases, in that order; junction bases with no gene match: 10. This CDR3 comprises 14 residues. CDR1 and CDR2 from the germline V gene are SNHLY and FYNNEI.